What follows are 24 T cell receptor beta chains derived from one specimen sequenced in a study of cytotoxic CD8 clonotypes in ibrutinib-treated CLL. The repertoire was sequenced with immunoSEQ multiplex PCR; TCRdb's copy has only in-frame clones and lacks some. The sample has more than 75,000 clones; approximately 77% are singletons. The source material was PBMCs, sampled after 24 months of ibrutinib treatment. These receptors all stem from a human donor with chronic lymphocytic leukemia.

This clone was counted between two and nine times. The chain uses TRBV29-1 and TRBJ2-1; D unclear. The CDR3 is 12 residues long. Trimming shortened V by 7 bases and J by 0 bases, and 7 bases separated the two germline ends. Germline V gene sequence: CDR1 SQVTM, CDR2 ANQGSEA. CDR3 region: CSAPRSYNEQFF. In nucleotides, the CDR3 is TGCAGCGCCCCCCGCTCCTACAATGAGCAGTTCTTC.

The genes are TRBV19 and TRBJ2-7; D might be TRBD1 (5 bases). CDR3 size: 13 residues. The germline V and J ends were trimmed by 3 bases and 5 bases, with 11 bases remaining between them. Germline CDR1 and CDR2: LNHDA and SQIVND (reference sequence). This CDR3 reads CASSIKGNHEQYF. The CDR3 nucleotides are TGTGCCAGTAGTATCAAGGGGAACCACGAGCAGTACTTC.

V usage is TRBV11-2 and J usage is TRBJ2-3; 9 bases match TRBD2. Per germline, CDR1 SGHAT and CDR2 FQNNGV. This CDR3 is built from 17 residues. Trimming at V came to 1 base and at J to 2 bases, leaving 7 bases not matched to a gene. CDR3 nucleotides: TGTGCCAGCAGCTTAGTGAGGCTAGCGGGAAACACAGATACGCAGTATTTT. Its protein is CASSLVRLAGNTDTQYF.

The V call is TRBV28, the J call TRBJ1-3; TRBD1 might be the D (6 bases). From germline, CDR1 is MDHEN and CDR2 SYDVKM. The CDR3 runs 17 residues. Trimming cost V 5 bases and J 0 bases, with 17 bases left between them. DNA of the CDR3: TGTGCCAGCAGTCAGAGACAGGCTCCTCACTCTGGAAACACCATATATTTT. Encoded protein: CASSQRQAPHSGNTIYF. The full variable domain, in which reference TRBV28 and TRBJ1-3 provide the parts outside the CDR3, is DVKVTQSSRYLVKRTGEKVFLECVQDMDHENMFWYRQDPGLGLRLIYFSYDVKMKEKGDIPEGYSVSREKKERFSLILESASTNQTSMYLCASSQRQAPHSGNTIYFGEGSWLTVV.

This rearrangement joins TRBV5-1 to TRBJ2-7; D perhaps matches TRBD2 (6 bases). Trimming stripped 4 bases from V and 4 bases from J, with 18 bases between. This CDR3 region has 15 residues. Looked up from germline, CDR1 is SGHRS and CDR2 is YFSETQ. CDR3 protein: CASSDPGEVFYEQYF. The CDR3 DNA sequence: TGCGCCAGCAGCGACCCGGGGGAAGTATTTTACGAGCAGTACTTC.

This clone was counted between two and nine times. Other DNA sequences from this sample encode an identical CDR3 as well. This sequence joins TRBV18 and TRBJ2-2; no clear D gene. V was cut by 0 bases and J by 1 base, with 0 bases left in between. The CDR3 extends over 13 amino acids. The V gene's germline CDR1 is KGHSH and CDR2 LQKENI. The CDR3 nucleotides are TGTGCCAGCTCACCACCGAACACCGGGGAGCTGTTTTTT. Translating gives CASSPPNTGELFF.

The gene calls are TRBV7-2 and TRBJ1-5; 7 nucleotides match TRBD1. V trimming: 5 bases; J trimming: 4 bases; junction bases outside the gene matches: 5. The CDR3 sequence is 14 residues long. CDR1 and CDR2 from the germline V gene are SGHTA and FQGNSA. The chain's CDR3 is CASSPQGKNQPQHF. CDR3 DNA: TGTGCCAGCAGCCCACAGGGGAAGAATCAGCCCCAGCATTTT.

V usage is TRBV7-8 and J usage is TRBJ2-7; 7 bases are shared with TRBD2. Trimming at V came to 10 bases and at J to 5 bases, leaving 11 bases not matched to a gene. The CDR3 runs 13 residues. From germline, CDR1 is SGHVS and CDR2 FQNEAQ. The CDR3 is CATRGVGIDEQYF. The CDR3 nucleotides read TGTGCCACCCGGGGGGTTGGGATCGACGAGCAGTACTTC.

This clone appeared many times. This chain uses TRBV30 with TRBJ2-2, with D uncertain. The CDR3 is made up of 13 amino acids. Between the trimmed V and J ends, which lost 4 bases and 4 bases, there was a span of 10 bases. Germline loops: CDR1 GTSNPN, CDR2 SVGIG (reference sequence). The CDR3 DNA is TGTGCCTGGAAGCGAGCCCGCACCGGGGAGCTGTTTTTT. Amino acids: CAWKRARTGELFF. Variable domain in full (rest from reference TRBV30 and TRBJ2-2): SQTIHQWPATLVQPVGSPLSLECTVEGTSNPNLYWYRQAAGRGLQLLFYSVGIGQISSEVPQNLSASRPQDRQFILSSKKLLLSDSGFYLCAWKRARTGELFFGEGSRLTVL.

V is TRBV5-4 and J is TRBJ2-7; 10 bases align to TRBD1. This CDR3 spans 15 amino acids. Germline CDR1 is SGHNT and CDR2 is YYREEE (reference sequence). Trimming at V came to 4 bases and at J to 4 bases, leaving 8 bases not matched to a gene. The CDR3 nucleotides read TGTGCCAGCAGCCTCGGACAGGGGGGAGTATACGAGCAGTACTTC. Translation gives CASSLGQGGVYEQYF.

The chain uses TRBV5-6 and TRBJ1-6; D possibly corresponds to TRBD1 (6 bases). The CDR3 is 16 amino acids. V shed 5 bases and J shed 7 bases, with 19 bases lying between them. Germline V gene lookup returns CDR1 SGHDT and CDR2 YYEEEE. The CDR3 reads CASRSSRTAKNSPLHF. The CDR3 DNA follows: TGTGCCAGCAGGTCCTCTCGGACAGCAAAAAATTCACCCCTCCACTTT.

In DNA, the CDR3 is TGTGCCAGCAATCCGGGGGCTAGCGGGTTCGAGCAGTACTTC. Its protein is CASNPGASGFEQYF. The chain links TRBV6-6 to TRBJ2-7; 8 bases align to TRBD2. This CDR3 contains 14 residues. Germline V gives CDR1 MNHNY, CDR2 SVGAGI (reference sequence). V was pared by 7 bases and J by 6 bases, with 11 bases of the junction left unmatched.

The sample holds one count of this clone. The gene calls are TRBV27 and TRBJ2-7, with 9 bases identical to TRBD1. The CDR3 has 15 amino acids. The germline V gene has CDR1 MNHEY and CDR2 SMNVEV (reference sequence). The V gene end was trimmed by 5 bases and the J gene end by 2 bases; junction bases not matched to a gene: 7. The CDR3: CASSQKTGGPYEQYF. CDR3 DNA sequence: TGTGCCAGCAGTCAAAAAACAGGGGGCCCCTACGAGCAGTACTTC.

The CDR3 protein is CASSLIAGGTEAFF. DNA for the CDR3: TGTGCCAGCAGCTTAATAGCAGGCGGCACTGAAGCTTTCTTT. The chain uses TRBV7-2 and TRBJ1-1; D is unclear. V was clipped by 2 bases and J by 4 bases, with 11 bases between them. The V gene's germline CDR1 is SGHTA and CDR2 FQGNSA. The CDR3 sequence is 14 residues long. The entire variable domain, with the rest obtained from reference TRBV7-2 and TRBJ1-1, is as follows: GAGVSQSPSNKVTEKGKDVELRCDPISGHTALYWYRQSLGQGLEFLIYFQGNSAPDKSGLPSDRFSAERTGGSVSTLTIQRTQQEDSAVYLCASSLIAGGTEAFFGQGTRLTVV.

V gene TRBV4-1 combines with J gene TRBJ1-1; maybe TRBD1 (6 bases). This CDR3 region has 15 residues. CDR1 is MGHRA and CDR2 is YSYEKL in the germline V gene. The ends were cut back, 4 bases at V and 0 bases at J, with 12 bases in the middle. The CDR3 DNA is TGCGCCAGCAGCCGAAACAGGGCCATGAACACTGAAGCTTTCTTT. Its translation is CASSRNRAMNTEAFF.

The chain has TRBV20-1 and TRBJ2-5; weak D call: TRBD1 (6 bases). Germline CDR1 and CDR2: DFQATT and SNEGSKA (reference sequence). Trimming left V 5 bases short and J 5 bases short, with 9 bases between. This CDR3 is 11 amino acids long. CDR3 bases: TGCAGTGCTCAGAGGGGGGAGACCCAGTACTTC. Its protein product is CSAQRGETQYF.

A few counts support this clone. The chain is built from TRBV28 and TRBJ1-6; D unclear. The V gene lost 7 bases and the J gene lost 4 bases, with 17 bases spanning the gap. CDR1 MDHEN and CDR2 SYDVKM come from the germline V gene. The CDR3 consists of 16 residues. CDR3 DNA sequence: TGTGCCAGCATCCCTTCAGGCTCCCGGTATAATTCACCCCTCCACTTT. This encodes CASIPSGSRYNSPLHF.

The V and J genes are TRBV28 and TRBJ1-1; TRBD1 is a possible D gene (5 bases). The CDR3 is 13 amino acids. V dropped 3 bases and J dropped 10 bases, with 15 bases sitting between them. The germline gives CDR1 MDHEN, CDR2 SYDVKM. CDR3: CASSFKGRGGAFF. Here the CDR3 DNA reads TGTGCCAGCAGTTTTAAGGGCCGGGGGGGAGCTTTCTTT.

This chain uses TRBV19 with TRBJ2-3, with 7 nucleotides matching TRBD2. V dropped 0 bases and J dropped 5; count of bases not matched to a gene: 11. The CDR3 is 17 amino acids. Germline V CDR1 and CDR2: LNHDA, SQIVND (reference sequence). CDR3 sequence: CASSIDQAGDLRDTQYF. CDR3 nucleotides: TGTGCCAGTAGTATAGATCAGGCGGGAGATCTTAGAGATACGCAGTATTTT.

The V gene is TRBV18, the J gene TRBJ2-3; tentatively, D is TRBD2 (5 bases). V dropped 6 bases and J dropped 2 bases, with 12 bases sitting between them. Germline values: CDR1 KGHSH, CDR2 LQKENI. This CDR3 is built from 14 residues. The CDR3 DNA reads as TGTGCCAGCTCCGTGACTACGGACACAGATACGCAGTATTTT. The encoded protein is CASSVTTDTDTQYF.

This rearrangement joins TRBV6-1 to TRBJ2-4; the D is unclear. The V end lost 2 bases, the J end lost 0 bases, and 17 bases lay between the germline ends. CDR3 length: 18 amino acids. Germline V gene lookup returns CDR1 MNHNS and CDR2 SASEGT. The CDR3, as DNA: TGTGCCAGCAGTGAATCTCCGATTACACTTCTAGCCAAAAACATTCAGTACTTC. Translation: CASSESPITLLAKNIQYF.

This clone has more than one count but fewer than ten. The V gene is TRBV4-1, the J gene TRBJ2-1; perhaps TRBD2 as D (6 bases). The germline gives CDR1 MGHRA, CDR2 YSYEKL. The CDR3 runs to 18 residues. Trimming took off 0 bases at V and 6 bases at J, with 21 bases between the two ends. CDR3: CASSQEGALASWRNEQFF. The CDR3 nucleotides read TGCGCCAGCAGCCAAGAAGGGGCTCTAGCGAGTTGGCGCAATGAGCAGTTCTTC.

There are a few counts of this clone. The chain has TRBV5-1 and TRBJ2-5; 8 nucleotides align to TRBD1. The J segment lost 5 bases and the V segment lost 5 bases, leaving 8 bases of the junction unmatched. The CDR3 totals 14 residues. Germline-derived CDR1 and CDR2 are SGHRS and YFSETQ. This CDR3 reads CASSNAGGVETQYF. In DNA, the CDR3 is TGCGCCAGCAGTAACGCAGGGGGCGTTGAGACCCAGTACTTC.

This chain joins TRBV14 and TRBJ2-7; TRBD2 matches at 11 bases. The CDR3 has 15 amino acids. J lost 4 bases, V lost 0 bases, and 2 bases had no gene match. Germline V CDR1 and CDR2: SGHDN, FVKESK. The CDR3 protein is CASSQETSGIYEQYF. CDR3 nucleotide sequence: TGTGCCAGCAGCCAAGAGACTAGCGGGATATACGAGCAGTACTTC.